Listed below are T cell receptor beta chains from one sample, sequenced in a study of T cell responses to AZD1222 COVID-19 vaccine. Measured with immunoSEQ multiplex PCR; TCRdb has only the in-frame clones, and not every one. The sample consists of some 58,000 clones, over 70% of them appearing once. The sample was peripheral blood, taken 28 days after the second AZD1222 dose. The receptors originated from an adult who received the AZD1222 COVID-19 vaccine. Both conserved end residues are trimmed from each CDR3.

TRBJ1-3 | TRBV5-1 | ASSGASGNTIY
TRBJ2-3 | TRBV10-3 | AISGLQAGSGTDTQY
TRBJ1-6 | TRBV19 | ASSIRQPGGINSPLH
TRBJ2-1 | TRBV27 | ASSLRQGPYNEQF
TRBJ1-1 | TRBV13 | ASSLGLFAEAF
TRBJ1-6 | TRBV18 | ASSPISQGAGSSYNSPLH
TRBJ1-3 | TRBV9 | ASSVAGAGTSGNTIY
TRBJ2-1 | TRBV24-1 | ATRSGVPAYNEQF
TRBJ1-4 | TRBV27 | ASRAGGTNEKLF
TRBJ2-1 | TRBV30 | AYLLAGSYNEQF
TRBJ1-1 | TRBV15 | ATSRRGDTEAF
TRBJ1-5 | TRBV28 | ASTRGGGIQPQH
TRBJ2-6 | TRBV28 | ASSSPSSGANVLT
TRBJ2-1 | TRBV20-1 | SAGYLGEQF
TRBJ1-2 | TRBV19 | ASSLYGDGTTNYGYT
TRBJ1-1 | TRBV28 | ASKAVIAGGDAEAF
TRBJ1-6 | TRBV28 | ASSTGQGNSPLH
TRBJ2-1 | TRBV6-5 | ASSLAGGQLNNEQF
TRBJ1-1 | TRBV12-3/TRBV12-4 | ASSRQGNTEAF
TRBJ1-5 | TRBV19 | ASKAPRSNQPQH
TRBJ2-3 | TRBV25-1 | ASSGAGGAVDTQY
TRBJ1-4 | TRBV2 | ASNLRGRGEKLF
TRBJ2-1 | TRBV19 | ASSVKGGRAFKPYNEQF
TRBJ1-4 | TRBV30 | AWSSSEKLF
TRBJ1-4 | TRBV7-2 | ASSLVDGEKLF
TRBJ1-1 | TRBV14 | ASSQSVNTEAF
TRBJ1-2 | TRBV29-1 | SVRGAGVGGGYT
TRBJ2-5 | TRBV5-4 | ASSLVQEETQY
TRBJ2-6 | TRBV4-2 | ASSPSTGAYSGANVLT
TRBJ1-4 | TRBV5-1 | ASSLGGLNNEKLF
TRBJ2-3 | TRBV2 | AKQGGPTDTQY
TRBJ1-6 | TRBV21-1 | ASSTQGNSPLH
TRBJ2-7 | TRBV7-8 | ASSLAGAYEQY
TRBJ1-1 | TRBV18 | ASSPPGNTEAF
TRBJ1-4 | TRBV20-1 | SAMDEKLF
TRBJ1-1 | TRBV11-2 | ASAIYKNTEAF
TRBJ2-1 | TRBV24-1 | ATSDPGTVNEQF
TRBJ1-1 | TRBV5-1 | ASSLAGGDTEAF
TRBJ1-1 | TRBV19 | ATIGKDVNTEAF
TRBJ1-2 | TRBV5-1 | ASSSGGTNYGYT
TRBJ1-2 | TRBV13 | ASRQQGARGYGYT
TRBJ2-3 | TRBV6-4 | ASSTGTGGTDTQY
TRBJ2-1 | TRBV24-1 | ATSDRGQGNEQF
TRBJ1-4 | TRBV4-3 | ASSQESGRGEKLF
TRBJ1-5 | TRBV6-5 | ASSLRDSNQPQH
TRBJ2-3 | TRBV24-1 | ATRATGPGRTDTQY